This T cell receptor beta chain is drawn from a study of blood T cell repertoires in COVID-19. CDR1 is PRHDT, CDR2 FYEKMQ, per germline (reference sequence). CDR3 length equals 13 residues. Trimming shortened V by 9 bases and J by 2 bases, and 13 bases separated the two germline ends. The table came from immunoSEQ multiplex PCR; TCRdb's copy has only in-frame clones and leaves some out. This table has about 320,000 clones, 85% to 95% appearing once. Sequenced: PBMCs or T cells enriched from blood (not recorded which). The chain combines TRBV13 with TRBJ1-1; D is perhaps TRBD1 (5 bases). The receptor was derived from a woman in her twenties or thirties who had been exposed to COVID-19. Written as DNA, the CDR3 is TGTGCCAGTAGCACGGGACTCAACACTGAAGCTTTCTTT. This encodes CASSTGLNTEAFF.